Listed below are T cell receptor beta chains from one sample, sequenced in a study of shared clonotypes between healthy human individuals. Assay: immunoSEQ multiplex PCR; the TCRdb copy retains only in-frame clones and omits some. The table shows some 2,400,000 clones, with approximately 95% occurring only once. Sequencing was carried out using naive CD4+ T cells sorted from blood. All receptors come from a man aged 18 to 29 in good health. CDR3s include the opening cysteine and the closing phenylalanine or tryptophan. Each record gives: J gene, clone size, D gene, V gene, CDR3 protein, CDR3 DNA. D genes are given only for firm matches. Expanded clones get a size class; other rows say once, few or many, or leave the size out.

>TRBJ2-7|once|NA|TRBV7-2
CASSLDVQQYF
TGTGCCAGCAGCCTAGACGTGCAGCAGTACTTC
>TRBJ2-2|once|NA|TRBV7-2
CASSVNVRTTGELFF
TGTGCCAGCAGCGTAAATGTAAGGACCACCGGGGAGCTGTTTTTT
>TRBJ1-5|NA|NA|TRBV28
CASSPSTPGNQPQHF
TGTGCCAGCAGTCCTTCAACTCCGGGAAATCAGCCCCAGCATTTT
>TRBJ2-1|NA|TRBD2|TRBV5-4
CASSLDGLAGETYNEQFF
TGTGCCAGCAGCTTGGACGGCCTAGCGGGAGAAACCTACAATGAGCAGTTCTTC
>TRBJ1-1|NA|NA|TRBV7-9
CASSLALSGQGRAFF
TGTGCCAGCAGCTTAGCCCTCTCGGGGCAGGGCAGAGCTTTCTTT
>TRBJ1-1|once|TRBD1|TRBV5-1
CASRKGATTEAFF
TGCGCCAGCAGAAAGGGGGCAACCACTGAAGCTTTCTTT
>TRBJ1-1|NA|NA|TRBV18
CASSPSDKGQEAFF
TGTGCCAGCTCACCATCCGATAAAGGGCAGGAAGCTTTCTTT
>TRBJ2-7|NA|TRBD1|TRBV10-3
CAIRPVGTGTTLTYEQYF
TGTGCCATCAGGCCTGTAGGGACAGGGACAACTCTTACCTACGAGCAGTACTTC
>TRBJ1-6|NA|NA|TRBV7-9
CASSLVVGPGTSPLHF
TGTGCCAGCAGCTTAGTTGTAGGCCCAGGGACTTCACCCCTCCACTTT
>TRBJ1-2|NA|TRBD1|TRBV7-3
CASSLQGDNYGYTF
TGTGCCAGCAGCTTACAGGGGGATAACTATGGCTACACCTTC
>TRBJ1-6|NA|NA|TRBV4-3
CASSQTPWGTDNSPLHF
TGCGCCAGCAGCCAAACCCCCTGGGGGACCGATAATTCACCCCTCCACTTT
>TRBJ2-1|NA|NA|TRBV30
CAWSVQVQQFF
TGTGCCTGGAGTGTACAGGTGCAGCAGTTCTTC
>TRBJ2-7|NA|NA|TRBV2
CASRRTGYEQYF
TGTGCCAGCAGGCGTACAGGGTACGAGCAGTACTTC
>TRBJ1-1|once|NA|TRBV27
CASSLARNTEAFF
TGTGCCAGCAGTTTGGCCAGGAACACTGAAGCTTTCTTT
>TRBJ1-6|once|NA|TRBV5-1
CASSSGALGSPLHF
TGCGCCAGCAGTTCCGGGGCCCTGGGGTCACCCCTCCACTTT
>TRBJ2-3|NA|NA|TRBV18
CASSPYTDTQYF
TGTGCCAGCTCACCCTACACAGATACGCAGTATTTT
>TRBJ2-1|NA|NA|TRBV6-5
CASSNQRGAVEQFF
TGTGCCAGCAGTAACCAACGGGGGGCGGTTGAGCAGTTCTTC
>TRBJ2-5|once|TRBD1|TRBV29-1
CSLGQGGETQYF
TGCAGCCTGGGACAGGGCGGGGAGACCCAGTACTTC
>TRBJ2-7|NA|NA|TRBV11-3
CASSLDGRVPIYEQYF
TGTGCCAGCAGCTTAGATGGCAGGGTCCCGATCTACGAGCAGTACTTC
>TRBJ1-1|NA|NA|TRBV6-5
CASSYSMGNTEAFF
TGTGCCAGCAGTTATAGTATGGGAAACACTGAAGCTTTCTTT
>TRBJ2-3|NA|NA|TRBV10-3
CGAGLTSTDTQYF
TGTGGGGCCGGGCTAACTAGCACAGATACGCAGTATTTT
>TRBJ1-4|NA|NA|TRBV19
CASSEGRTEKLFF
TGTGCCAGTAGTGAGGGACGGACGGAAAAACTGTTTTTT
>TRBJ2-7|NA|NA|TRBV10-2
CASSGQALVGQYF
TGCGCCAGCAGTGGACAGGCTCTAGTAGGGCAGTACTTC
>TRBJ1-6|NA|TRBD1|TRBV30
CACLPGQGNSPLHF
TGTGCCTGTTTACCGGGACAGGGTAATTCACCCCTCCACTTT
>TRBJ2-7|NA|NA|TRBV1
CTSRGTVTPSYEQYF
TGCACCAGCAGAGGAACGGTTACGCCCTCCTACGAGCAGTACTTC
>TRBJ1-4|once|NA|TRBV2
CASNNIRGGLEKLFF
TGTGCCAGCAACAATATTAGAGGGGGGTTGGAAAAACTGTTTTTT
>TRBJ2-2|NA|NA|TRBV19
CASSIQGSNTGELFF
TGTGCCAGTAGTATCCAGGGTTCGAACACCGGGGAGCTGTTTTTT
>TRBJ2-3|NA|NA|TRBV29-1
CSVVPRSQDTQYF
TGCAGCGTTGTGCCGCGGTCACAAGATACGCAGTATTTT
>TRBJ1-5|NA|NA|TRBV9
CASSVGAASNQPQHF
TGTGCCAGCAGCGTAGGGGCCGCGAGCAATCAGCCCCAGCATTTT
>TRBJ2-2|NA|TRBD2|TRBV25-1
CASSERGAGVLRGGELFF
TGTGCCAGCAGTGAAAGGGGAGCGGGGGTTCTCCGGGGCGGGGAGCTGTTTTTT
>TRBJ2-7|once|NA|TRBV5-1
CASSLVSGGSYEQYF
TGCGCCAGCAGCTTGGTTTCTGGCGGTTCCTACGAGCAGTACTTC
>TRBJ2-5|NA|TRBD1|TRBV11-2
CASSLTGNQETQYF
TGTGCCAGCAGCTTGACAGGGAACCAAGAGACCCAGTACTTC
>TRBJ2-7|NA|NA|TRBV25-1
CASSESLITTAEQYF
TGTGCCAGCAGTGAATCTCTTATCACCACAGCCGAGCAGTACTTC
>TRBJ2-3|NA|TRBD2|TRBV30
CAWSVGREGDTQYF
TGTGCCTGGAGTGTTGGCAGGGAGGGAGATACGCAGTATTTT
>TRBJ1-2|NA|NA|TRBV5-6
CASSRDGYGYTF
TGTGCCAGCAGCCGGGACGGCTATGGCTACACCTTC
>TRBJ2-7|NA|TRBD1|TRBV6-1
CASSGTGVDGQYF
TGTGCCAGCAGCGGGACAGGGGTTGATGGGCAGTACTTC
>TRBJ2-5|once|NA|TRBV6-6
CASGGIQETQYF
TGTGCCAGCGGGGGCATCCAAGAGACCCAGTACTTC
>TRBJ1-3|NA|NA|TRBV27
CASSLSGTLGNTIYF
TGTGCCAGCAGTTTATCGGGGACACTCGGAAACACCATATATTTT
>TRBJ2-7|NA|TRBD1|TRBV5-1
CASSLVGTGSYEQYF
TGCGCCAGCAGCTTGGTGGGGACAGGATCCTACGAGCAGTACTTC
>TRBJ2-1|NA|TRBD2|TRBV11-1
CASSPRIAGVDEQFF
TGTGCCAGCAGCCCCCGGATAGCGGGGGTGGATGAGCAGTTCTTC
>TRBJ1-2|NA|NA|TRBV29-1
CSVETQGRPYGYTF
TGCAGCGTTGAAACCCAGGGAAGGCCCTATGGCTACACCTTC
>TRBJ1-4|NA|TRBD1|TRBV19
CASNQQGVNEKLFF
TGTGCCAGTAACCAACAGGGGGTAAATGAAAAACTGTTTTTT
>TRBJ1-1|NA|NA|TRBV30
CAWSGRPRMNTEAFF
TGTGCCTGGAGCGGCCGGCCTAGGATGAACACTGAAGCTTTCTTT
>TRBJ2-3|NA|TRBD2|TRBV9
CASSVASGLADHGTQYF
TGTGCCAGCAGCGTAGCGTCGGGACTAGCGGATCACGGCACGCAGTATTTT
>TRBJ1-2|once|NA|TRBV29-1
CSVEGTDYGYTF
TGCAGCGTTGAAGGGACGGACTATGGCTACACCTTC
>TRBJ2-5|NA|NA|TRBV5-4
CASRNSPGETQYF
TGTGCCAGCAGGAACAGCCCTGGAGAGACCCAGTACTTC
>TRBJ1-1|NA|TRBD1|TRBV6-1
CASSVPTGEAFF
TGTGCCAGCAGTGTCCCGACAGGGGAAGCTTTCTTT